The 16 T cell receptor beta chains reported below all come from one sample, sequenced in a study of T cells and Merkel cell carcinoma outcomes (dated by TCRdb to 2018 to 2021). Library construction relied on the immunoSEQ multiplex PCR assay. The table was pulled from immuneACCESS by TCRdb, which kept in-frame rearrangements only. Such tables lose some clones; where checked, under half of the loss comes from unresolved V genes, and the rest has no known cause. The sample profile shows under 15,000 clones; nearly 97% of them were found once. The top ten clones comprise around 1% of the sample. The specimen sequenced was tumor tissue from Merkel cell carcinoma. These receptors were collected from a human donor with Merkel cell carcinoma.

Written as DNA, the CDR3 is TGTGCCAGCAGCTTAGATGCTAGAGTATCCTACGAGCAGTACTTC. Protein sequence: CASSLDARVSYEQYF. V usage is TRBV7-9 and J usage is TRBJ2-7; D uncertain. This CDR3 has 15 amino acids. Germline CDR1 SEHNR, CDR2 FQNEAQ (reference sequence). The V end was cut by 1 base, the J end by 1 base, with 11 bases between. Supplemented by reference TRBV7-9 and TRBJ2-7, the full variable domain reads DTGVSQNPRHKITKRGQNVTFRCDPISEHNRLYWYRQTLGQGPEFLTYFQNEAQLEKSRLLSDRFSAERPKGSFSTLEIQRTEQGDSAMYLCASSLDARVSYEQYFGPGTRLTVT.

The chain employs TRBV28 and TRBJ1-1; D uncertain. V dropped 6 bases and J dropped 1 base, with 0 bases sitting between them. The CDR3 covers 10 residues. Germline CDR1 and CDR2: MDHEN and SYDVKM. In DNA, the CDR3 is TGTGCCAGCAGGAACACTGAAGCTTTCTTT. Amino acid sequence: CASRNTEAFF.

The rearrangement uses TRBV30 and TRBJ2-7, with 12 bases aligning to TRBD2. The V segment lost 3 bases and the J segment 7 bases; nucleotides outside the gene matches: 4. Germline CDR1 and CDR2: GTSNPN and SVGIG (reference sequence). The CDR3 is 13 amino acids. The CDR3 region has the DNA TGTGCCTGGAGACTAGCGGGAGGCCTTGAGCAGTACTTC. As protein: CAWRLAGGLEQYF.

The CDR3 DNA sequence: TGTGCCAGCAGCCAAGAAGGGATTCGCGTGTTCTTC. Encoded protein: CASSQEGIRVFF. The genes are TRBV4-2 and TRBJ2-1; D is undetermined. This CDR3 has 12 amino acids. Germline values: CDR1 LGHNA, CDR2 YNFKEQ. Trimming removed 0 bases at V and 15 bases at J, with 12 bases between.

The chain is built from TRBV9 and TRBJ1-2; D is unclear. The V gene's germline CDR1 is SGDLS and CDR2 YYNGEE. There are 12 residues in the CDR3. V was trimmed by 2 bases and J by 4 bases, leaving 6 bases between them. As DNA, the CDR3 is TGTGCCAGCAGCGTCCGGTCCTATGGCTACACCTTC. It codes for CASSVRSYGYTF.

The rearrangement links TRBV7-2 to TRBJ1-5, with D hard to call. V was trimmed by 4 bases and J by 10 bases, leaving 11 bases between them. CDR3 length equals 12 residues. Germline V lookup: CDR1 SGHTA, CDR2 FQGNSA. CDR3 sequence: CTSSYMGRPQHF. The CDR3 DNA reads as TGTACCAGCAGCTATATGGGGAGACCCCAGCATTTT. Drawing the rest from reference TRBV7-2 and TRBJ1-5, the complete variable domain is GAGVSQSPSNKVTEKGKDVELRCDPISGHTALYWYRQSLGQGLEFLIYFQGNSAPDKSGLPSDRFSAERTGGSVSTLTIQRTQQEDSAVYLCTSSYMGRPQHFGDGTRLSIL.

V and J are TRBV30 and TRBJ2-1, with 7 bases aligning to TRBD2. Germline V gene sequence: CDR1 GTSNPN, CDR2 SVGIG (reference sequence). The junction had 7 bases not matched to a gene; V was cut back by 0 bases and J by 2 bases. The CDR3 spans 16 residues. The DNA of the CDR3 is TGTGCCTGGAGTGTACTTTCTAGCGGAGCCTACAATGAGCAGTTCTTC. Translated, it gives CAWSVLSSGAYNEQFF.

This clone has just one count. This chain links TRBV9 with TRBJ2-7; TRBD2 matches at 7 bases. After removal of 0 bases from V and 3 bases from J, the junction contained 6 bases not matched to a gene. Germline lookup yields CDR1 SGDLS and CDR2 YYNGEE. This CDR3 has 15 amino acids. CDR3 DNA sequence: TGTGCCAGCAGCGTAGGGGCTAGCGGATTCTACGAGCAGTACTTC. Translating gives CASSVGASGFYEQYF. The entire variable domain, with the rest obtained from reference TRBV9 and TRBJ2-7, is as follows: DSGVTQTPKHLITATGQRVTLRCSPRSGDLSVYWYQQSLDQGLQFLIQYYNGEERAKGNILERFSAQQFPDLHSELNLSSLELGDSALYFCASSVGASGFYEQYFGPGTRLTVT.

The rearrangement uses TRBV7-2 and TRBJ2-2, with a weak D call TRBD2 (6 bases). The CDR3 runs 15 residues. The germline gives CDR1 SGHTA, CDR2 FQGNSA. V shed 8 bases and J shed 4 bases, with 17 bases lying between them. CDR3 sequence reads: CASSQGLPSTGELFF. In DNA, the CDR3 is TGTGCCAGCTCGCAGGGACTCCCTTCCACCGGGGAGCTGTTTTTT.

This chain joins TRBV19 and TRBJ1-2, with 7 nucleotides matching TRBD1. Germline V gives CDR1 LNHDA, CDR2 SQIVND (reference sequence). The ends lost 6 bases at V and 4 bases at J; junction bases unmatched: 8. This CDR3 region has 14 residues. The chain's CDR3 is CASSRQGGFYGYTF. The CDR3 coding sequence is TGTGCCAGTAGCAGACAGGGTGGTTTCTATGGCTACACCTTC.

V usage is TRBV4-2 and J usage is TRBJ2-2; TRBD1 aligns across 11 bases. J was trimmed by 5 bases and V by 5 bases; bases with no gene match: 4. Per the germline V gene, CDR1 is LGHNA and CDR2 is YNFKEQ. The CDR3 spans 15 residues. CDR3 DNA: TGTGCCAGCAGCAAGGACAGGGGGCGAACCGGGGAGCTGTTTTTT. As protein: CASSKDRGRTGELFF.

The chain carries TRBV5-1 and TRBJ2-3; D may match TRBD1 or TRBD2 (5 bases each). Trimming took 4 bases from V and 5 from J, leaving 35 bases between them. The CDR3 totals 21 residues. The V gene's germline CDR1 is SGHRS and CDR2 YFSETQ. CDR3 DNA sequence: TGCGCCAGCAGCATAACGGCGGGTGCCGGGGACGCAGGAAATCAAGGAGATACGCAGTATTTT. Translating gives CASSITAGAGDAGNQGDTQYF.

The V call is TRBV2, the J call TRBJ2-2; 8 bases are a match to TRBD2. The germline CDR1 and CDR2 sequences are SNHLY and FYNNEI. This CDR3 is 17 amino acids long. V lost 6 bases and J lost 0; bases outside the gene matches: 9. The CDR3 DNA sequence: TGTGCCAGCAGAGCCCGGGGGGGCCCCGCGAACACCGGGGAGCTGTTTTTT. Its translation: CASRARGGPANTGELFF.

The chain has TRBV5-8 and TRBJ2-2; D possibly matches TRBD1 or TRBD2 (6 bases each). The CDR3 length is 14 residues. The V end was cut by 2 bases, the J end by 3 bases, with 8 bases between. Germline V gene sequence: CDR1 SGHTS, CDR2 YDEGEE. The chain's CDR3 is CASSFGGYTGELFF. The CDR3 nucleotides read TGTGCCAGCAGCTTCGGGGGCTACACCGGGGAGCTGTTTTTT.

The chain carries TRBV6-5 and TRBJ1-1; possibly TRBD1 for D (5 bases). V lost 0 bases and J 6 bases, leaving 11 bases between the germline ends. The CDR3 is made up of 14 amino acids. CDR1 MNHEY and CDR2 SVGAGI come from the germline V gene. CDR3 nucleotide sequence: TGTGCCAGCAGTTACTCGGAAGGGACCGCTGAAGCTTTCTTT. As protein: CASSYSEGTAEAFF.

This chain's CDR3 is CASSPAKTDTQYF. CDR3 nucleotides: TGTGCCAGCTCACCCGCCAAGACAGATACGCAGTATTTT. The V gene is TRBV18, the J gene TRBJ2-3, with no clear D. Germline assignment: CDR1 KGHSH and CDR2 LQKENI. Trimming left V 3 bases short and J 3 bases short, with 7 bases between. The CDR3 loop spans 13 amino acids.